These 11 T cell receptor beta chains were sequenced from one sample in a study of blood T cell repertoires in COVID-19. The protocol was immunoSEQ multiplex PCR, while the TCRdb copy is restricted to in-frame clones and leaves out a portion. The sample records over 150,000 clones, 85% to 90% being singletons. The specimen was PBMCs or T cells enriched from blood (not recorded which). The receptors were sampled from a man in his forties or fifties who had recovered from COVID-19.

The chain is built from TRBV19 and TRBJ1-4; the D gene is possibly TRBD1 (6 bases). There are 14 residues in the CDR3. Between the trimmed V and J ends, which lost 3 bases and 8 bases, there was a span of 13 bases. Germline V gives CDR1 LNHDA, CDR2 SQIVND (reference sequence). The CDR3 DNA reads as TGTGCCAGTAGTATGGGGGCCCCTGAAGAAAAACTGTTTTTT. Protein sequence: CASSMGAPEEKLFF.

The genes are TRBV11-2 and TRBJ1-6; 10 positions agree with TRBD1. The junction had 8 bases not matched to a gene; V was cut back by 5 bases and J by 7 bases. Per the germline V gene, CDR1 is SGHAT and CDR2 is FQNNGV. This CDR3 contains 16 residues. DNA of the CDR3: TGTGCCAGCAGCCCCATGGCGGACAGGGGGAATTCACCCCTCCACTTT. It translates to CASSPMADRGNSPLHF. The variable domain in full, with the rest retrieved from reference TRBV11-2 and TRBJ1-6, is EAGVAQSPRYKIIEKRQSVAFWCNPISGHATLYWYQQILGQGPKLLIQFQNNGVVDDSQLPKDRFSAERLKGVDSTLKIQPAKLEDSAVYLCASSPMADRGNSPLHFGNGTRLTVT.

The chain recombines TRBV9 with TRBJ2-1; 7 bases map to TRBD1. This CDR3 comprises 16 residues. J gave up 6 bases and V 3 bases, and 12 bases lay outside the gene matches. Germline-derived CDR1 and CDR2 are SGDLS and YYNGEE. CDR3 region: CASSGGTDEGGNEQFF. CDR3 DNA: TGTGCCAGCAGCGGAGGGACAGACGAAGGGGGCAATGAGCAGTTCTTC. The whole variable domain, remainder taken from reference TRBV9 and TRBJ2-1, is DSGVTQTPKHLITATGQRVTLRCSPRSGDLSVYWYQQSLDQGLQFLIQYYNGEERAKGNILERFSAQQFPDLHSELNLSSLELGDSALYFCASSGGTDEGGNEQFFGPGTRLTVL.

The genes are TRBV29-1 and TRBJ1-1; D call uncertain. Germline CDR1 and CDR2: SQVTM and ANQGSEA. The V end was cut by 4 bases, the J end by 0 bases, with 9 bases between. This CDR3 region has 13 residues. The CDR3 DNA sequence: TGCAGCGTTGGTGCGGGGATGAACACTGAAGCTTTCTTT. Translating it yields CSVGAGMNTEAFF.

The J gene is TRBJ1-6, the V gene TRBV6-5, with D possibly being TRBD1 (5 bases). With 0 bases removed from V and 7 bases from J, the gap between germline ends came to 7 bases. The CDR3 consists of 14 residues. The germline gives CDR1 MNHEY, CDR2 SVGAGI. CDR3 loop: CASSYSDRNSPLHF. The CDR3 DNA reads TGTGCCAGCAGTTACTCAGACAGAAATTCACCCCTCCACTTT.

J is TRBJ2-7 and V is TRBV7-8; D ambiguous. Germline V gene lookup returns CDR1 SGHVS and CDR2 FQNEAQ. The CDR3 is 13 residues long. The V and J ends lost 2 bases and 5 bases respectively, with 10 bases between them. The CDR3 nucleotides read TGTGCCAGCAGCTTACGGGTCCTGGACGAGCAGTACTTC. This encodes CASSLRVLDEQYF.

CDR3 DNA sequence: TGTGCCAGCAGCCAAGATTCAGGGTGGAACATTCAGTACTTC. Amino acids: CASSQDSGWNIQYF. The chain combines TRBV4-2 with TRBJ2-4; D possibly corresponds to TRBD1 (5 bases). The ends were cut back, 0 bases at V and 7 bases at J, with 10 bases in the middle. This CDR3 spans 14 amino acids. CDR1 is LGHNA and CDR2 is YNFKEQ in the germline V gene.

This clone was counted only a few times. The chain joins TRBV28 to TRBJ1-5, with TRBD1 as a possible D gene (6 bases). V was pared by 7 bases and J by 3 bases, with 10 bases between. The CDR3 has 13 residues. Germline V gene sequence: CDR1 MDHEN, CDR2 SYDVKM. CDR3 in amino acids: CASTNRVNQPQHF. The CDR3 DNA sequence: TGTGCCAGCACGAACAGGGTCAATCAGCCCCAGCATTTT.

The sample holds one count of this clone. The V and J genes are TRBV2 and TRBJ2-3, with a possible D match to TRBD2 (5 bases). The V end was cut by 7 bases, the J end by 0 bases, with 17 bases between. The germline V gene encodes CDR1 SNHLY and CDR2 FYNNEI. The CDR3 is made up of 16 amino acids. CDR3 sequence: CASKEGGIGSTDTQYF. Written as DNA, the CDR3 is TGTGCCAGCAAAGAGGGTGGCATTGGAAGCACAGATACGCAGTATTTT.

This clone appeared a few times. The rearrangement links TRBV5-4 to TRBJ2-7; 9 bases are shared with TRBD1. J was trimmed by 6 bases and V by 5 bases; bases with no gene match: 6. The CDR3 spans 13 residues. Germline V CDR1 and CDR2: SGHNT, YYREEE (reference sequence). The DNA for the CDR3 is TGTGCCAGCAGAGGACAGGGGATCGGCGAGCAGTACTTC. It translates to CASRGQGIGEQYF.

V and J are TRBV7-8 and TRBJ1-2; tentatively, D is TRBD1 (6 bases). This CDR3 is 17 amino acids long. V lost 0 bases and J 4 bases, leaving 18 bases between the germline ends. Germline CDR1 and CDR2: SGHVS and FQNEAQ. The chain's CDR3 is CASSLARTRGLLYGYTF. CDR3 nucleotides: TGTGCCAGCAGCTTAGCTCGGACCAGGGGTCTCCTCTATGGCTACACCTTC. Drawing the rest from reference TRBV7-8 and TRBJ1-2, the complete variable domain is GAGVSQSPRYKVAKRGQDVALRCDPISGHVSLFWYQQALGQGPEFLTYFQNEAQLDKSGLPSDRFFAERPEGSVSTLKIQRTQQEDSAVYLCASSLARTRGLLYGYTFGSGTRLTVV.